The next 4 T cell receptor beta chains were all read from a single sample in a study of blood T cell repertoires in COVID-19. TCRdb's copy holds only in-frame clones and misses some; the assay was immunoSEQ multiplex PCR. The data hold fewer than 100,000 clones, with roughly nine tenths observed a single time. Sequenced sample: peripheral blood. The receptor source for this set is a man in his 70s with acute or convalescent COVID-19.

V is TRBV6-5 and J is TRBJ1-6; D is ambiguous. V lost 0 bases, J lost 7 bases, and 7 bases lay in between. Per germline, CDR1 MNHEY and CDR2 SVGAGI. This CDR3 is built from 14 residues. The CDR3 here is CASSYSAQNSPLHF. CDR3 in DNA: TGTGCCAGCAGTTACTCGGCACAAAATTCACCCCTCCACTTT.

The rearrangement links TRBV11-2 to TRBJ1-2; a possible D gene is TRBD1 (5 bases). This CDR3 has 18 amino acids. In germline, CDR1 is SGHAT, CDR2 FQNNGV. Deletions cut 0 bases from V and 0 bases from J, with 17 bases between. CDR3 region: CASSLEVTGSRANYGYTF. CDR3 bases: TGTGCCAGCAGCTTAGAGGTTACAGGATCCCGAGCTAACTATGGCTACACCTTC.

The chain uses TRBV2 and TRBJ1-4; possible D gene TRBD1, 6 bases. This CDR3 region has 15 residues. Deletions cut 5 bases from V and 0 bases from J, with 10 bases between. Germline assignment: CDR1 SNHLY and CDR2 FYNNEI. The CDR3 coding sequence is TGTGCCAGCAGTTCAGACAGGACAACTAATGAAAAACTGTTTTTT. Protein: CASSSDRTTNEKLFF.

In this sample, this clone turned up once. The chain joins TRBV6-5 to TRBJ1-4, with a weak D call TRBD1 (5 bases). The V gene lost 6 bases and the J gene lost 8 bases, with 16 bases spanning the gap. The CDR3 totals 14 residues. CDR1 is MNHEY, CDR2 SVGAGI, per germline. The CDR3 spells CASRSDRDLEKLFF. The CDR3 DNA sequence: TGTGCCAGCAGATCCGACAGAGACTTAGAAAAACTGTTTTTT.